This TCR beta chain came from a study of response to subunit inactivated influenza vaccine. Findings and limits, study-wide: The authors suggested that every seasonal influenza vaccination recruits few new T cells.

From the RT-PCR reads, TCRdb called clonotypes with MiXCR, one entry per CDR3 protein. The sample consists of about 700,000 distinct CDR3 sequences, roughly 14% of them appearing once. In regard to this clonotype: Its antigen is undetermined.

The sequenced sample was PBMCs from blood, obtained 11 to 12 days after vaccination. This receptor was identified in a man between 50 and 59 years old who received an inactivated influenza vaccine.

The CDR3 loop reads CSAELLANTEAFF. The CDR3 bases are TGCAGTGCCGAGCTCCTTGCCAACACTGAAGCTTTCTTT. This chain joins TRBV20-1 and TRBJ1-1; no firm D call. Deletions cut 6 bases from V and 2 bases from J, with 13 bases between. Germline CDR1 and CDR2: DFQATT and SNEGSKA (reference sequence). This CDR3 has 13 residues.